The 5 T cell receptor beta chains reported below all come from one sample, sequenced in a study of blood T cell repertoires in COVID-19. Only in-frame clones appear in the TCRdb table, and some are missing; sequencing was by immunoSEQ multiplex PCR. The table includes 200,000 to 300,000 clones, around 85% detected once. Sequencing was carried out using PBMCs or T cells enriched from blood (not recorded which). The receptors were sampled from a woman in her forties or fifties with acute COVID-19.

About this clone itself: This CDR3 is also generated by other DNA sequences in the sample. J is TRBJ2-7 and V is TRBV11-2; 10 positions agree with TRBD1. J lost 5 bases, V lost 5 bases, and 9 bases had no gene match. The CDR3 is made up of 15 amino acids. Germline assignment: CDR1 SGHAT and CDR2 FQNNGV. The CDR3 is CASSLEGQGEDEQYF. For the CDR3, the DNA is TGTGCCAGCAGCCTCGAAGGACAGGGGGAGGACGAGCAGTACTTC.

The V call is TRBV7-7, the J call TRBJ1-3; maybe TRBD1 (5 bases). Germline CDR1 reads SSHAT; CDR2 reads FNYEAQ (reference sequence). The V gene lost 2 bases and the J gene lost 4 bases, with 12 bases spanning the gap. The CDR3 consists of 15 residues. The CDR3 region is CASSLRRGSGNTIYF. The CDR3 coding sequence is TGTGCCAGCAGCTTAAGACGGGGGTCCGGAAACACCATATATTTT.

This clone appeared a few times. CDR3 loop: CASSYGWGQASNQPQHF. DNA for the CDR3: TGTGCCAGCAGTTACGGATGGGGACAGGCTAGCAATCAGCCCCAGCATTTT. The chain employs TRBV6-2 or TRBV6-3 and TRBJ1-5; the match to TRBD1 covers 8 bases. Germline V CDR1 and CDR2: MNHEY, SVGEGT. The J segment lost 0 bases and the V segment lost 2 bases, leaving 6 bases of the junction unmatched. This CDR3 contains 17 residues.

The V and J genes are TRBV6-4 and TRBJ1-5; D remains unclear. This CDR3 is 14 amino acids long. Trimming removed 4 bases at V and 4 bases at J, with 11 bases between. The germline V gene encodes CDR1 MRHNA and CDR2 SNTAGT. The DNA for the CDR3 is TGTGCCAGCAGTGTCTGGGCAGGTAATCAGCCCCAGCATTTT. Its translation is CASSVWAGNQPQHF.

This clone occurred once. The J gene is TRBJ1-1, the V gene TRBV29-1; possible D gene TRBD1, 6 bases. Per the germline V gene, CDR1 is SQVTM and CDR2 is ANQGSEA. Trimming stripped 6 bases from V and 4 bases from J, with 12 bases between. This CDR3 region has 12 residues. The CDR3, as DNA: TGCAGCGTGGGGGTGGGGGCCACTGAAGCTTTCTTT. Translating gives CSVGVGATEAFF.